The 7 T cell receptor beta chains below were found in one sample sequenced in a study of blood T cell repertoires in COVID-19. Measured with immunoSEQ multiplex PCR; TCRdb has only the in-frame clones, and not every one. The sample includes under 250,000 clones, 70% to 85% of them seen just once. Specimen: PBMCs or T cells enriched from blood (not recorded which). The source of these receptors is a woman in her fifties or sixties who had recovered from COVID-19.

This clone was seen more than once but under ten times. This chain links TRBV27 with TRBJ2-3, with D perhaps matching TRBD2 (5 bases). From germline, CDR1 is MNHEY and CDR2 SMNVEV (reference sequence). Trimming took 2 bases from V and 10 from J, leaving 10 bases between them. The CDR3 sequence is 12 residues long. CDR3: CASSLVGEPQYF. The CDR3 DNA reads as TGTGCCAGCAGTTTAGTGGGAGAGCCGCAGTATTTT.

V gene TRBV7-6 combines with J gene TRBJ2-4; 10 nucleotides line up with TRBD1. Germline V gives CDR1 SGHVS, CDR2 FNYEAQ. This CDR3 has 16 amino acids. V was clipped by 5 bases and J by 0 bases; unmatched bases: 4. In nucleotides, the CDR3 is TGTGCCAGCAGCCCCGGACAGGGGGTAGCCAAAAACATTCAGTACTTC. Translation: CASSPGQGVAKNIQYF.

This sequence joins TRBV7-6 and TRBJ2-2; D unresolved. The CDR3 consists of 15 residues. Per the germline V gene, CDR1 is SGHVS and CDR2 is FNYEAQ. V was cut by 4 bases and J by 4 bases, with 13 bases left in between. The CDR3 is CASSSLLAGTGELFF. The CDR3 bases are TGTGCCAGCAGCTCCCTCTTGGCAGGCACCGGGGAGCTGTTTTTT.

This chain connects TRBV7-9 to TRBJ2-7, with 7 positions matching TRBD2. Per the germline V gene, CDR1 is SEHNR and CDR2 is FQNEAQ (reference sequence). This CDR3 comprises 16 residues. Germline trimming cut 0 bases from V and 3 bases from J; bases unmatched to any gene: 8. In nucleotides, the CDR3 is TGTGCCAGCAGCTTAGCGTTACAGCGGGGAGACTACGAGCAGTACTTC. Translated, it gives CASSLALQRGDYEQYF.

The chain is built from TRBV27 and TRBJ1-1, with D hard to call. V was shortened by 7 bases and J by 6 bases, with 9 bases between the two germline ends. The CDR3 sequence is 11 residues long. The germline V gene encodes CDR1 MNHEY and CDR2 SMNVEV (reference sequence). The CDR3 DNA sequence: TGTGCCAGCACTGGGAGGTCTGAAGCTTTCTTT. Translating gives CASTGRSEAFF.

The chain carries TRBV12-5 and TRBJ2-5; D gene uncertain. The CDR3 contains 14 residues. The germline V gene encodes CDR1 LGHNT and CDR2 FRNRAP. Trimming stripped 0 bases from V and 2 bases from J, with 7 bases between. CDR3 in amino acids: CASGLVPGQETQYF. The DNA of the CDR3 is TGTGCTAGTGGTTTGGTACCAGGACAAGAGACCCAGTACTTC. Full variable domain (missing parts from reference TRBV12-5 and TRBJ2-5): DARVTQTPRHKVTEMGQEVTMRCQPILGHNTVFWYRQTMMQGLELLAYFRNRAPLDDSGMPKDRFSAEMPDATLATLKIQPSEPRDSAVYFCASGLVPGQETQYFGPGTRLLVL.

The rearrangement uses TRBV9 and TRBJ2-1; 7 bases line up with TRBD2. V was clipped by 6 bases and J by 4 bases; unmatched bases: 10. CDR3 length: 15 amino acids. CDR1 is SGDLS and CDR2 is YYNGEE in the germline V gene. CDR3 bases: TGTGCCAGCACCTGGGGGGGAGGTCTATACAATGAGCAGTTCTTC. It specifies CASTWGGGLYNEQFF.